A selection of T cell receptor beta chains follows, all from one sample in a study of CD8 T cells in Susac syndrome. From the immunoSEQ multiplex PCR reads, TCRdb called clonotypes with MiXCR, one entry per CDR3 protein. The sample contains 150,000 or so distinct CDR3 sequences, roughly 95% of which appear only once. The source material was CD4+ T cells from PBMCs. The source is a human donor with Susac syndrome. The CDR3 runs from the conserved cysteine through the conserved F or W. The D gene is left open where the match is weak. Size is stated for part of the rows, as once, few or many counts, or as a class when the clone is expanded.

NA TRBJ2-5 TRBV18 TRBD2 CASSSESGTSSTQYF TGTGCCAGCTCCTCTGAGAGCGGGACCTCAAGCACCCAGTACTTC
NA TRBJ2-3 TRBV7-8 NA CASSLELRGRSRPDTQYF TGTGCCAGCAGCTTAGAGCTTAGGGGGAGGTCAAGACCAGATACGCAGTATTTT
NA TRBJ2-1 TRBV15 NA CATSRDQQSSYNEQFF TGTGCCACCAGCAGAGATCAGCAGAGCTCCTACAATGAGCAGTTCTTC
NA TRBJ1-1 TRBV19 NA CASSQQGYGTEAFF TGTGCCAGTAGCCAACAGGGTTACGGCACTGAAGCTTTCTTT
NA TRBJ2-7 TRBV20-1 TRBD1 CSARIGGRYEQYF TGCAGTGCTAGAATAGGGGGCCGGTACGAGCAGTACTTC
once TRBJ2-7 TRBV15 NA CATSRDRSATYEQYF TGTGCCACCAGCAGAGATAGAAGCGCAACTTACGAGCAGTACTTC
NA TRBJ2-2 TRBV2 TRBD2 CASSHEREDSPTNTGELFF TGTGCCAGCAGTCACGAGCGGGAGGACTCCCCAACGAACACCGGGGAGCTGTTTTTT
NA TRBJ1-5 TRBV27 NA CASSLDINQPQHF TGTGCCAGCAGTTTGGACATCAATCAGCCCCAGCATTTT
NA TRBJ1-2 TRBV2 NA CASITGTANYGYTF TGTGCCAGCATTACCGGGACGGCTAACTATGGCTACACCTTC
NA TRBJ2-2 TRBV25-1 TRBD1 CASSALQGRSGELFF TGTGCCAGCAGTGCGCTACAGGGGAGATCCGGGGAGCTGTTTTTT
NA TRBJ2-3 TRBV6-1 TRBD1 CASSRTGAASTDTQYF TGTGCCAGCAGTCGGACAGGGGCAGCTAGCACAGATACGCAGTATTTT
NA TRBJ1-1 TRBV3-1 NA CASSPNYRRNTEAFF TGTGCCAGCAGCCCGAACTACAGGAGGAACACTGAAGCTTTCTTT
NA TRBJ2-1 TRBV28 NA CASPPLLGDGYNEQFF TGTGCCAGCCCACCTTTGTTGGGGGACGGGTACAATGAGCAGTTCTTC
NA TRBJ2-1 TRBV6-2/TRBV6-3 TRBD1 CASRPTGVSVNEQFF TGTGCCAGCAGACCTACAGGGGTTTCAGTAAATGAGCAGTTCTTC
once TRBJ1-1 TRBV18 NA CASSPPRQDAEAFF TGTGCCAGCTCACCACCGCGGCAGGACGCTGAAGCTTTCTTT
NA TRBJ1-5 TRBV5-1 NA CASSPGGHSNQPQHF TGCGCCAGCAGCCCTGGAGGGCATAGCAATCAGCCCCAGCATTTT
NA TRBJ2-1 TRBV11-2 TRBD2 CASSLGLAGRNEQFF TGTGCCAGCAGCTTAGGGCTAGCGGGTAGAAATGAGCAGTTCTTC
NA TRBJ2-5 TRBV24-1 NA CATSFGSTETQYF TGTGCCACCAGCTTCGGGTCAACAGAGACCCAGTACTTC
NA TRBJ2-1 TRBV29-1 NA CSVGGGYNEQFF TGCAGCGTAGGGGGAGGCTACAATGAGCAGTTCTTC
few TRBJ1-2 TRBV14 NA CASSQDYSYGYTF TGTGCCAGCAGCCAAGATTACAGCTATGGCTACACCTTC
NA TRBJ2-4 TRBV7-9 NA CASSLGDIQYF TGTGCCAGCAGCTTAGGGGACATTCAGTACTTC
NA TRBJ2-7 TRBV24-1 TRBD2 CATSDLSSGRWEQYF TGTGCCACCAGTGATTTGTCTAGCGGGAGGTGGGAGCAGTACTTC
NA TRBJ1-4 TRBV5-1 NA CASSPGTGSNEKLFF TGCGCCAGCAGCCCAGGGACGGGAAGTAATGAAAAACTGTTTTTT
NA TRBJ2-2 TRBV6-5 NA CASISAGELFF TGTGCCAGCATTAGCGCCGGGGAGCTGTTTTTT
NA TRBJ2-1 TRBV9 TRBD2 CASSVDPPAGVANEQFF TGTGCCAGCAGCGTAGACCCCCCAGCGGGAGTAGCCAATGAGCAGTTCTTC
NA TRBJ1-1 TRBV29-1 NA CSVEEYGMNTEAFF TGCAGCGTTGAGGAATATGGGATGAACACTGAAGCTTTCTTT
NA TRBJ2-7 TRBV12-3/TRBV12-4 TRBD2 CASARGGQDEQYF TGTGCCAGCGCCCGGGGGGGGCAAGACGAGCAGTACTTC
NA TRBJ1-3 TRBV29-1 TRBD1 CSVGTGAGNTIYF TGCAGCGTCGGGACAGGGGCTGGAAACACCATATATTTT